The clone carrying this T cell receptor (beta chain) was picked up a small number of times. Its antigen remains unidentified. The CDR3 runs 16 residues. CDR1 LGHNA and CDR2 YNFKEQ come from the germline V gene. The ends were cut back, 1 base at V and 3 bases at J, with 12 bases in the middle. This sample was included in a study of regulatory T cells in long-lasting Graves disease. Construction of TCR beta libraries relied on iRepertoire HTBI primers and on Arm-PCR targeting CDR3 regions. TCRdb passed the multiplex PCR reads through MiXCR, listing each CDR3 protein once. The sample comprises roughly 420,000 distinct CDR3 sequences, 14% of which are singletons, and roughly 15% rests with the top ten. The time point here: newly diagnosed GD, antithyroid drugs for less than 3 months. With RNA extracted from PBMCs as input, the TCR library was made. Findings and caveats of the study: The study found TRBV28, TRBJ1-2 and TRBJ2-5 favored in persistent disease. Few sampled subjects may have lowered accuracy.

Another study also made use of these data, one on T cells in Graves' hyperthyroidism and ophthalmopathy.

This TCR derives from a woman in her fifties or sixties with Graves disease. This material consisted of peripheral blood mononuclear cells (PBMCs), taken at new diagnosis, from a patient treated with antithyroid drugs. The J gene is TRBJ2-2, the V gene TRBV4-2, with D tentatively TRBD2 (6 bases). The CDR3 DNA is TGTGCCAGCAGCCAAGTCGGGGGTCGCTACACCGGGGAGCTGTTTTTT. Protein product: CASSQVGGRYTGELFF.